Following are 30 T cell receptor beta chains from one sample sequenced in a study of blood T cell repertoires in COVID-19. Only in-frame clones appear in the TCRdb table, and some are missing; sequencing was by immunoSEQ multiplex PCR. The table records around 380,000 clones, more than 70% of them present only once. Sample: PBMCs or T cells enriched from blood (not recorded which). The receptor set was obtained from a young man who had recovered from COVID-19.

This clone came up a few times. CDR3 nucleotide sequence: TGTGCCAGCAGCTTATCCCGAACCCGCAGGGGCCCAAACACCGGGGAGCTGTTTTTT. This encodes CASSLSRTRRGPNTGELFF. The chain links TRBV11-2 to TRBJ2-2; a possible D gene is TRBD1 (6 bases). The CDR3 has 19 amino acids. The V gene lost 2 bases and the J gene lost 2 bases, with 21 bases spanning the gap. The germline V gene encodes CDR1 SGHAT and CDR2 FQNNGV.

This rearrangement joins TRBV3-1 (or the pseudogene TRBV3-2) to TRBJ2-7; D ambiguous. The CDR3 is 14 amino acids. Trimming shortened V by 1 base and J by 0 bases, and 7 bases separated the two germline ends. Germline CDR1 reads LGHDT; CDR2 reads YNNKEL (reference sequence). CDR3 loop: CASSQVHNSYEQYF. Here the CDR3 DNA reads TGTGCCAGCAGCCAAGTTCACAACTCCTACGAGCAGTACTTC.

The rearrangement uses TRBV2 and TRBJ1-1; possibly TRBD1 for D (5 bases). This CDR3 is built from 11 residues. In germline, CDR1 is SNHLY, CDR2 FYNNEI. V was trimmed by 8 bases and J by 4 bases, leaving 8 bases between them. DNA for the CDR3: TGTGCCAGCTGGGGGGGCACTGAAGCTTTCTTT. Amino acids: CASWGGTEAFF.

The rearrangement links TRBV5-6 to TRBJ1-1; no firm D call. The CDR3 extends over 12 amino acids. V was pared by 2 bases and J by 6 bases, with 8 bases between. Germline V gives CDR1 SGHDT, CDR2 YYEEEE. CDR3: CASSFSSAEAFF. In DNA form, the CDR3 reads TGTGCCAGCAGCTTCTCGAGCGCTGAAGCTTTCTTT.

In its sample, this clone was seen once. The gene calls are TRBV30 and TRBJ1-5; 8 bases fit TRBD1. Unmatched junction bases numbered 5, after V lost 1 base and J lost 6 bases. This CDR3 is 14 amino acids long. CDR1 is GTSNPN, CDR2 SVGIG, per germline (reference sequence). The CDR3 loop reads CAWSAGQGTQPQHF. The DNA of the CDR3 is TGTGCCTGGAGTGCCGGACAGGGCACTCAGCCCCAGCATTTT.

The chain has TRBV19 and TRBJ2-7; possibly TRBD2 for D (6 bases). Germline-derived CDR1 and CDR2 are LNHDA and SQIVND (reference sequence). Trimming took off 7 bases at V and 4 bases at J, with 23 bases between the two ends. The CDR3 spans 16 residues. The CDR3 region has the DNA TGTGCCAGTACCACTGGAGGCGGGGTAGGGATATACGAGCAGTACTTC. It specifies CASTTGGGVGIYEQYF.

The chain joins TRBV27 to TRBJ2-5; possible D gene TRBD2, 5 bases. CDR3 length: 15 residues. Trimming took 6 bases from V and 5 from J, leaving 19 bases between them. Germline V lookup: CDR1 MNHEY, CDR2 SMNVEV (reference sequence). The CDR3 bases are TGTGCCAGCAGCCCGAGGCGGGCCCGTTCTGAGACCCAGTACTTC. This translates into CASSPRRARSETQYF.

The genes are TRBV27 and TRBJ2-7; the match to TRBD1 covers 7 bases. J lost 7 bases, V lost 1 base, and 7 bases had no gene match. Germline assignment: CDR1 MNHEY and CDR2 SMNVEV (reference sequence). This CDR3 has 14 residues. Here the CDR3 reads CASSLYRGRSEQYF. In nucleotides, the CDR3 is TGTGCCAGCAGTTTATACAGGGGAAGGTCGGAGCAGTACTTC.

This sequence joins TRBV15 and TRBJ2-1; 9 positions match TRBD1. V lost 5 bases and J lost 8; bases outside the gene matches: 19. The CDR3 consists of 18 residues. Per germline, CDR1 LNHNV and CDR2 YYDKDF (reference sequence). The CDR3: CATSLHGGGQGFFDEQFF. CDR3 sequence (DNA): TGTGCCACCAGCCTCCATGGGGGGGGACAGGGATTTTTCGATGAGCAGTTCTTC.

This clone was counted once. The chain has TRBV19 and TRBJ1-5, with D possibly matching TRBD1 (5 bases). V was clipped by 3 bases and J by 2 bases, with 11 bases between them. This CDR3 is 15 amino acids long. The V gene's germline CDR1 is LNHDA and CDR2 SQIVND (reference sequence). The CDR3 loop is CASSMVGGGNQPQHF. The CDR3 nucleotides are TGTGCCAGTAGTATGGTGGGGGGAGGCAATCAGCCCCAGCATTTT.

This clone is a singleton in its sample. V is TRBV27 and J is TRBJ2-7; D is unclear. CDR1 is MNHEY and CDR2 is SMNVEV in the germline V gene (reference sequence). The CDR3 length is 12 residues. V gave up 8 bases and J gave up 0 bases, with 8 bases separating them. Here the CDR3 reads CASHSSSYEQYF. CDR3 nucleotides: TGTGCCAGCCACAGTTCCTCCTACGAGCAGTACTTC.

V usage is TRBV30 and J usage is TRBJ1-1; perhaps TRBD1 as D (6 bases). This CDR3 is 14 amino acids long. Germline V lookup: CDR1 GTSNPN, CDR2 SVGIG (reference sequence). Deletions cut 0 bases from V and 7 bases from J, with 15 bases between. CDR3 sequence reads: CAWSVVGAKVEAFF. The CDR3 region has the DNA TGTGCCTGGAGTGTAGTGGGGGCGAAGGTTGAAGCTTTCTTT.

The rearrangement links TRBV7-2 to TRBJ1-5; the D gene is possibly TRBD1 (5 bases). The V and J ends lost 1 base and 8 bases respectively, with 12 bases between them. The CDR3 loop spans 14 amino acids. CDR1 is SGHTA, CDR2 FQGNSA, per germline. The CDR3: CASSLGPGQEPQHF. Written as DNA, the CDR3 is TGTGCCAGCAGCTTAGGTCCAGGGCAGGAGCCCCAGCATTTT.

DNA of the CDR3: TGTGCCAGCAGTTACCCGGGACTCCCGGCGGAGCTGTTTTTT. As protein: CASSYPGLPAELFF. The V gene is TRBV6-5, the J gene TRBJ2-2, with D possibly TRBD2 on 6 matching bases. Germline CDR1 is MNHEY and CDR2 is SVGAGI. The CDR3 sequence is 14 residues long. Trimming shortened V by 2 bases and J by 10 bases, and 14 bases separated the two germline ends.

The rearrangement joins TRBV15 to TRBJ1-4; D uncertain. The CDR3 runs 20 residues. V lost 0 bases and J 0 bases, leaving 20 bases between the germline ends. Germline lookup yields CDR1 LNHNV and CDR2 YYDKDF (reference sequence). CDR3 sequence: CATSRDRETPSFATNEKLFF. CDR3 bases: TGTGCCACCAGCAGAGATCGGGAGACTCCAAGCTTCGCAACTAATGAAAAACTGTTTTTT. Variable domain in full (rest from reference TRBV15 and TRBJ1-4): DAMVIQNPRYQVTQFGKPVTLSCSQTLNHNVMYWYQQKSSQAPKLLFHYYDKDFNNEADTPDNFQSRRPNTSFCFLDIRSPGLGDTAMYLCATSRDRETPSFATNEKLFFGSGTQLSVL.

This rearrangement joins TRBV6-5 to TRBJ1-4; D not certain. The germline gives CDR1 MNHEY, CDR2 SVGAGI. This CDR3 spans 15 amino acids. V lost 7 bases and J lost 0, with 12 bases in between. CDR3 coding DNA: TGTGCCAGCACGCCGGAGACGGCAACTAATGAAAAACTGTTTTTT. Amino acid sequence: CASTPETATNEKLFF.

The rearrangement joins TRBV7-9 to TRBJ2-3; D not resolved. The V end was cut by 5 bases, the J end by 2 bases, with 2 bases between. The CDR3 has 11 residues. CDR1 is SEHNR and CDR2 is FQNEAQ in the germline V gene (reference sequence). CDR3 residues: CASSLTDTQYF. The CDR3, as DNA: TGTGCCAGCAGCCTCACAGATACGCAGTATTTT.

The V call is TRBV19, the J call TRBJ1-2, with D perhaps TRBD1 (5 bases). CDR1 and CDR2 (germline): LNHDA, SQIVND (reference sequence). The CDR3 loop spans 14 amino acids. The V and J ends lost 3 bases and 7 bases respectively, with 15 bases between them. For the CDR3, the DNA is TGTGCCAGTAGTATTGACAGCCTCTGGGGTGGCTACACCTTC. Protein: CASSIDSLWGGYTF.

V gene TRBV6-5 combines with J gene TRBJ1-1, with D perhaps matching TRBD1 (5 bases). The CDR3 runs 14 residues. Germline CDR1 is MNHEY and CDR2 is SVGAGI. With 8 bases removed from V and 2 bases from J, the gap between germline ends came to 15 bases. The CDR3 nucleotides are TGTGCCAGCCCTAACAGGTACCAAAACACTGAAGCTTTCTTT. This translates into CASPNRYQNTEAFF.

The chain is built from TRBV19 and TRBJ2-2, with a possible D match to TRBD2 (6 bases). Per the germline V gene, CDR1 is LNHDA and CDR2 is SQIVND (reference sequence). Trimming took 1 base from V and 6 from J, leaving 9 bases between them. CDR3 length equals 14 residues. In nucleotides, the CDR3 is TGTGCCAGTAGTATAGGGGAGGTGGCCGGGGAGCTGTTTTTT. Translation: CASSIGEVAGELFF.

This clone has a single count. The CDR3 DNA follows: TGTGCCAGTGAGACAGACTATAATTCACCCCTCCACTTT. Its translation is CASETDYNSPLHF. The chain carries TRBV6-5 and TRBJ1-6; TRBD1 is a possible D gene (5 bases). V was trimmed by 9 bases and J by 3 bases, leaving 9 bases between them. Per germline, CDR1 MNHEY and CDR2 SVGAGI. The CDR3 contains 13 residues.

This clone has just a few counts. The rearrangement uses TRBV19 and TRBJ1-1, with TRBD1 identical over 7 bases. CDR3 length: 15 amino acids. V lost 5 bases and J lost 4; bases outside the gene matches: 10. The germline gives CDR1 LNHDA, CDR2 SQIVND (reference sequence). CDR3 sequence reads: CASSPLGAGGTEAFF. DNA of the CDR3: TGTGCCAGTAGTCCCCTTGGGGCAGGGGGCACTGAAGCTTTCTTT.

CDR3 sequence: CASSPFTGVKNIQYF. In DNA form, the CDR3 reads TGTGCCAGCTCACCGTTCACAGGCGTCAAAAACATTCAGTACTTC. V gene TRBV18 combines with J gene TRBJ2-4; a possible D gene is TRBD1 (5 bases). CDR1 is KGHSH, CDR2 LQKENI, per germline. The germline V and J ends were trimmed by 3 bases and 3 bases, with 12 bases remaining between them. The CDR3 contains 15 residues.

The chain links TRBV7-9 to TRBJ1-5; D gene uncertain. Germline CDR1 reads SEHNR; CDR2 reads FQNEAQ (reference sequence). The length of the CDR3 is 13 residues. The V and J ends lost 2 bases and 6 bases respectively, with 8 bases between them. The CDR3 nucleotides read TGTGCCAGCAGCTTAATGGAGAGTCAGCCCCAGCATTTT. This encodes CASSLMESQPQHF.

The rearrangement joins TRBV7-6 to TRBJ2-1; D is possibly TRBD2 (5 bases). CDR3 length: 15 residues. The V end was cut by 1 base, the J end by 4 bases, with 11 bases between. The germline CDR1 and CDR2 sequences are SGHVS and FNYEAQ. CDR3 DNA: TGTGCCAGCAGCTTAGGTAGCGAAACTTACAATGAGCAGTTCTTC. Its translation: CASSLGSETYNEQFF. Drawing the rest from reference TRBV7-6 and TRBJ2-1, the complete variable domain is GAGVSQSPRYKVTKRGQDVALRCDPISGHVSLYWYRQALGQGPEFLTYFNYEAQQDKSGLPNDRFSAERPEGSISTLTIQRTEQRDSAMYRCASSLGSETYNEQFFGPGTRLTVL.

This chain connects TRBV3-1 (or the pseudogene TRBV3-2) to TRBJ1-1; TRBD1 is a possible D gene (6 bases). V was trimmed by 0 bases and J by 10 bases, leaving 18 bases between them. CDR1 is LGHDT and CDR2 is YNNKEL in the germline V gene (reference sequence). This CDR3 region has 15 residues. This chain's CDR3 is CASSQDQVRGFRAFF. CDR3 nucleotides: TGTGCCAGCAGCCAAGATCAGGTCAGGGGCTTTAGAGCTTTCTTT.

The chain carries TRBV9 and TRBJ2-7; no clear D. CDR1 is SGDLS and CDR2 is YYNGEE in the germline V gene. Trimming pared 0 bases from V and 6 bases from J, leaving 10 bases between. The CDR3 runs 13 residues. Written as DNA, the CDR3 is TGTGCCAGCAGCGTAGGGTCCCTAGGCGAGCAGTACTTC. This gives the protein CASSVGSLGEQYF.

The chain has TRBV7-3 and TRBJ2-2; 7 positions agree with TRBD1. The CDR3 spans 16 residues. Losses at the gene ends were 5 bases for V and 1 base for J; bases not matched to a gene: 7. Germline CDR1 is SGHTA and CDR2 is FQGTGA. In DNA, the CDR3 is TGTGCCAGCAGCCCCCCCGGGACAGTGAACACCGGGGAGCTGTTTTTT. It yields the protein CASSPPGTVNTGELFF. The whole variable domain, filled in from reference TRBV7-3 and TRBJ2-2, reads GAGVSQTPSNKVTEKGKYVELRCDPISGHTALYWYRQSLGQGPEFLIYFQGTGAADDSGLPNDRFFAVRPEGSVSTLKIQRTERGDSAVYLCASSPPGTVNTGELFFGEGSRLTVL.

The J gene is TRBJ1-1, the V gene TRBV7-6, with D perhaps matching TRBD1 (5 bases). The CDR3 loop spans 16 amino acids. V shed 1 base and J shed 2 bases, with 14 bases lying between them. Per the germline V gene, CDR1 is SGHVS and CDR2 is FNYEAQ. The CDR3 DNA is TGTGCCAGCAGCTTAGGAGGGACGGGACTAAACACTGAAGCTTTCTTT. It specifies CASSLGGTGLNTEAFF. Using reference TRBV7-6 and TRBJ1-1 for the parts outside the CDR3, the full variable domain is GAGVSQSPRYKVTKRGQDVALRCDPISGHVSLYWYRQALGQGPEFLTYFNYEAQQDKSGLPNDRFSAERPEGSISTLTIQRTEQRDSAMYRCASSLGGTGLNTEAFFGQGTRLTVV.

This rearrangement joins TRBV25-1 to TRBJ2-3; D not certain. The CDR3 spans 12 residues. V shed 8 bases and J shed 3 bases, with 9 bases lying between them. The V gene's germline CDR1 is MGHDK and CDR2 SYGVNS. Written as DNA, the CDR3 is TGTGCCAGCGCTTCCGGGACAGATACGCAGTATTTT. Translation gives CASASGTDTQYF.